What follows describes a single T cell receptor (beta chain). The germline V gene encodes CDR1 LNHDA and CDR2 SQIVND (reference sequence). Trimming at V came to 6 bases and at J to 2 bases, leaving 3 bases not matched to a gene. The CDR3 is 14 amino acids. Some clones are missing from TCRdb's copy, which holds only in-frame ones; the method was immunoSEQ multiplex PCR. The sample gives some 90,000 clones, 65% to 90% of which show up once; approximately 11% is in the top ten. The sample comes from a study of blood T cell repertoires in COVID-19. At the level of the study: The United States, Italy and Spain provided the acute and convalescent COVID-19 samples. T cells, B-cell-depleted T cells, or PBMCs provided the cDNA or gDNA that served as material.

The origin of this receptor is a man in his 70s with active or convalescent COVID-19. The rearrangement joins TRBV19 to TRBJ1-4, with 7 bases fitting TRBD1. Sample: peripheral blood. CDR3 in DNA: TGTGCCAGTAGCACAGGGGCTACTAATGAAAAACTGTTTTTT. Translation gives CASSTGATNEKLFF.